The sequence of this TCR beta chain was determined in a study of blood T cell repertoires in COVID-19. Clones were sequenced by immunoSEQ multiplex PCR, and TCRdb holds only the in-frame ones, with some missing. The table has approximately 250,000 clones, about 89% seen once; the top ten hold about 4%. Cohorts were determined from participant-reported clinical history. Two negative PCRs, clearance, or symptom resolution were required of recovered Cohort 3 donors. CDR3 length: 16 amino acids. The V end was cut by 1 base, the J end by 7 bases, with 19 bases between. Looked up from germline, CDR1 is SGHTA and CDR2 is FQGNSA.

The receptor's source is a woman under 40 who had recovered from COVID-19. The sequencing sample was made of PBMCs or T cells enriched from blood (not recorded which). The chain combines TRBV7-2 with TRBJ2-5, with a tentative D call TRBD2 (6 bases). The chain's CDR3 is CASSLVGGLGLGTQYF. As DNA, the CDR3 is TGTGCCAGCAGCTTAGTTGGAGGGTTAGGGCTCGGGACCCAGTACTTC. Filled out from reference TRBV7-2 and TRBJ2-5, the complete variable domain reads GAGVSQSPSNKVTEKGKDVELRCDPISGHTALYWYRQSLGQGLEFLIYFQGNSAPDKSGLPSDRFSAERTGGSVSTLTIQRTQQEDSAVYLCASSLVGGLGLGTQYFGPGTRLLVL.